This TCR beta chain was recovered during a study of blood T cells in healthy people across ages (dated by TCRdb to between 2015 and 2017). General notes on the study: In model experiments, template switching captured about one uniquely barcoded TCR beta cDNA molecule for every two T cells. To avoid experimental bias, donors of different ages were spread randomly across the sequencing lanes. Age-related changes in TCR beta repertoire diversity were measured in the study by deep sequencing normalized with unique cDNA molecular identifiers. Two additional independent replicas of 1 million unique cDNA reads from the same blood draw were analyzed for two donors (one aged 18 to 30 and one aged 80 or older). Donors were grouped into four age groups: young (average 16 years), middle-aged (39), aged (around 62) and long-lived (less than 85).

The donors were roughly 40 Caucasian individuals from Russia, aged roughly 6 to 90 years, who were systemically healthy. Around 10 milliliters of peripheral blood were drawn from each donor into EDTA-treated Vacutainer tubes. Ficoll-Paque density-gradient centrifugation was used to isolate PBMCs, with at least 6.5 million per sample. Total RNA, at least 6 micrograms per sample, was extracted from PBMCs with Trizol reagent. For every donor, an aliquot of PBMCs went through flow cytometry to measure the percentages of naive CD45RAhigh/CD27high T cells. Overall study outcomes, separate from this receptor: Observed TCR beta diversity per million T cells fell roughly linearly with age, and a significant reduction was already apparent by age around 40. The long-lived group showed more naive CD4+ T cells, fewer expanded clones and increased TCR diversity than the aged group, suggesting age selection. Total diversity estimates from one million sequenced T cells were considered lower bounds and underestimates. Observed TCR beta diversity correlated strongly with the percentage of naive T cells measured by flow cytometry. Conclusive comparison of naive and antigen-experienced compartments was prevented by the profiling of bulk unsorted PBMCs. Because the CMV infection status of the donors was unknown, age-related changes in expanded clonotypes may potentially have been confounded.

The library was made by 5' RACE. Reads for this sample came from an Illumina HiSeq 2500. A second PCR of about 6 to 12 cycles was performed with a sample-barcoded 5' primer and a J-beta primer mix. A unique molecular identifier was introduced onto each TCR beta cDNA molecule by a template-switch 5' adaptor carrying 12 random nucleotides. Each sample yielded at least 3 million CDR3-containing paired-end reads. All of the RNA was converted into first-strand cDNA using the Mint cDNA synthesis kit, with a TRBC-specific oligonucleotide serving as the primer. Following uracil-DNA glycosylase treatment, all cDNA underwent a first 18-cycle PCR with the universal primers M1SS and BC2_uni_R. The authors' pipeline ran thus. Normalization of each sample was performed by random selection of 1 million high-quality reads, each carrying a distinct molecular identifier. Reads sharing molecular identifiers were discarded rather than binned into consensus sequences. CDR3 identification, clonotype clustering and error correction used MiTCR with a Q25 quality threshold and the strictest error-elimination algorithm. Lower-bound total TCR beta diversity was estimated with a nonparametric unseen species model using Euler transformation. TCRdb handled the public reads itself, with Q25 trimming in fastp and clone calling in MiXCR, and kept productive beta chains. Rows with a matching CDR3 protein are joined into one entry that keeps the most common DNA and genes. The V and J calls come from TCRdb's annotation, not from the publication. This sample gives about a million distinct CDR3 sequences in total; 48% of them show up just once. Jointly, the top ten make up about an eighth of the sample.

V is clipped by 1 base and J by 2 bases, and the sequence between their germline boundaries is 9 bases long. The CDR3, cysteine through phenylalanine, is 13 amino acids long. Of all the DNA, just the CDR3 is kept, 39 bases in frame from base 1. The germline V gene encodes CDR1 DFQATT and CDR2 SNEGSKA (reference sequence). Concerning this clonotype itself: Its binding antigen is unknown. No quality values exist for individual bases; no much larger clone is one base distant.

The rearrangement joined TRBV20-1 to TRBJ2-7; the best D guess is TRBD1, with 6 bases matching. Source material: blood. The sequence derives from a man aged 25-45 years in good health. The CDR3 protein: CSARGDTPYEQYF. DNA sequence: TGCAGTGCTAGAGGGGACACCCCCTACGAGCAGTACTTC.